This T cell receptor beta chain was identified during a study of long-term antiretroviral therapy in people with HIV. Turning to the study itself: The 2015 recommendation for immediate ART came about a decade after the earliest samples.

V was shortened by 3 bases and J by 11 bases, with 9 bases between the two germline ends. The CDR3 has 11 amino acids. Germline V CDR1 and CDR2: LNHDA, SQIVND (reference sequence). Among participants with HIV, every one received treatment in the United States. A v3.0 immunoSEQ assay was performed at survey level. The data were produced by immunoSEQ multiplex PCR, yet TCRdb's version contains in-frame clones alone and is incomplete. The table records around 20,000 clones, 80% to 90% of them present only once. As to this clone: What it binds is unknown.

Study conclusions and caveats: Transplant donor controls retained higher diversity, though diversity increased after ART.

The input for sequencing was unsorted PBMCs, taken 0.6 years after starting antiretroviral therapy. The chain recombines TRBV19 with TRBJ2-3, with a weak D call TRBD2 (6 bases). The clonotype originates from a woman aged 18-29 years with HIV. The CDR3 here is CASSMAGKQYF. The CDR3 nucleotides are TGTGCCAGTAGTATGGCGGGGAAGCAGTATTTT.